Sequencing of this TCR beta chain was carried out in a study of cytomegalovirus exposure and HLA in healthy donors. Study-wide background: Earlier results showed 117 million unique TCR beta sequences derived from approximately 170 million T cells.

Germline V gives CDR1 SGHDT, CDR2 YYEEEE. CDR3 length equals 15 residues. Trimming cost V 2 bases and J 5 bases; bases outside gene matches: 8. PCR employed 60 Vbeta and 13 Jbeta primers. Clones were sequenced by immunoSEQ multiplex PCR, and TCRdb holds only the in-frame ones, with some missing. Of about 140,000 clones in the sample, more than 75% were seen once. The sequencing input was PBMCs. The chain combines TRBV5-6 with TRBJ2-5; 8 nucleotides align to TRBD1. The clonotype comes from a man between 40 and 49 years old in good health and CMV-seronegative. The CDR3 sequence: CASSLAGGYGETQYF. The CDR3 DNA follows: TGTGCCAGCAGCTTAGCAGGGGGCTACGGCGAGACCCAGTACTTC.